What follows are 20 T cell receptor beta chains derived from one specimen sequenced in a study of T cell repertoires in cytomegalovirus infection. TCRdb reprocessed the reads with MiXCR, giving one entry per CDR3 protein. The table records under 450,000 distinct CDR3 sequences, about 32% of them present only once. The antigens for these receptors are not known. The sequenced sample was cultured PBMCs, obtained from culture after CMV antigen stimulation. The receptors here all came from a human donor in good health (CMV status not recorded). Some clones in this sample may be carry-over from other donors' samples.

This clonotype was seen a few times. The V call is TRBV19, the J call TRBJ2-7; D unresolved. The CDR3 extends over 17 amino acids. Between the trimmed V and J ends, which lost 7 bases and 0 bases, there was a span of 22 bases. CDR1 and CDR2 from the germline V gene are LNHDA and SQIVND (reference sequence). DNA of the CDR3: TGTGCCAGTACTACAGAAGATATGAGCCAGGCCTCCTACGAGCAGTACGTC. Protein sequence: CASTTEDMSQASYEQYV.

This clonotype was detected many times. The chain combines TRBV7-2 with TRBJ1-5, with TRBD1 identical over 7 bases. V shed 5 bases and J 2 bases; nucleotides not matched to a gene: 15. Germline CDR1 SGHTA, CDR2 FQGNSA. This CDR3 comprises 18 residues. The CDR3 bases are TGTGCCAGCAGCCATAAACTTACAGGGGATGAGGGCAATCAGCCCCAGCATTTT. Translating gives CASSHKLTGDEGNQPQHF.

CDR3: CASSIAGQGADEQYF. In DNA form, the CDR3 reads TGTGCCAGTAGTATAGCGGGGCAGGGAGCGGACGAGCAGTACTTC. The V and J genes are TRBV19 and TRBJ2-7, with D perhaps matching TRBD1 or TRBD2 (5 bases each). CDR1 and CDR2 from the germline V gene are LNHDA and SQIVND (reference sequence). The V end was cut by 1 base, the J end by 5 bases, with 15 bases between. The CDR3 is 15 residues long.

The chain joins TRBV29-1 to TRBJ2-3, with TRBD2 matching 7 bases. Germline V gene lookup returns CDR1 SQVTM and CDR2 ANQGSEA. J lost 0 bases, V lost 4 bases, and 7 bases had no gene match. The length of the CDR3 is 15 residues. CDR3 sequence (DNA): TGCAGCGTTGTCGGTTCAGCGGGAAGCACAGATACGCAGTATTTT. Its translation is CSVVGSAGSTDTQYF.

CDR3 sequence: CATSVERNDNEQFF. In DNA form, the CDR3 reads TGTGCCACCAGTGTCGAGCGGAACGACAATGAGCAGTTCTTC. V is TRBV24-1 and J is TRBJ2-1; tentative D call: TRBD2 (5 bases). This CDR3 comprises 14 residues. Trimming cost V 5 bases and J 5 bases, with 12 bases left between them. Per germline, CDR1 KGHDR and CDR2 SFDVKD.

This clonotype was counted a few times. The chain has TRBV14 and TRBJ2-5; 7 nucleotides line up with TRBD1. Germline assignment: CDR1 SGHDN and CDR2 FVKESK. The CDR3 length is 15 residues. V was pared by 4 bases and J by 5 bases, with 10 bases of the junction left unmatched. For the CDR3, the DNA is TGTGCCAGCAGCCGACGGACAGGCATGCAGGAGACCCAGTACTTC. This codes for CASSRRTGMQETQYF.

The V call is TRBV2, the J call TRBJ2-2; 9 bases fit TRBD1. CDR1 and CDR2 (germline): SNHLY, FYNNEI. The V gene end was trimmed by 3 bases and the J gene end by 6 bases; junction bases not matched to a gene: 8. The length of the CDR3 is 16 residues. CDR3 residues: CASSEGDRVLSGELFF. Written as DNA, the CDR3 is TGTGCCAGCAGTGAGGGGGACAGGGTCCTCTCCGGGGAGCTGTTTTTT.

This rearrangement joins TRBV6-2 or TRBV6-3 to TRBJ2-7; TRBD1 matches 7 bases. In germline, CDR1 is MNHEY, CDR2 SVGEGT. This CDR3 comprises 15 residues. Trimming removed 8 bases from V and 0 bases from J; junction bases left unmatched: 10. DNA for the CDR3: TGTGCCAGCGGCCCGGGACAGTTAAGCTCCTACGAGCAGTACGTC. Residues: CASGPGQLSSYEQYV.

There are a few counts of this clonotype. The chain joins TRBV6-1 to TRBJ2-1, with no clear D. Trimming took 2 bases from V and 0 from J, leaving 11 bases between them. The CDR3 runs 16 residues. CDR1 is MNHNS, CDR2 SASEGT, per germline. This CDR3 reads CASSEPIASSYNEQFF. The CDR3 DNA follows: TGTGCCAGCAGTGAACCTATCGCGAGCTCCTACAATGAGCAGTTCTTC.

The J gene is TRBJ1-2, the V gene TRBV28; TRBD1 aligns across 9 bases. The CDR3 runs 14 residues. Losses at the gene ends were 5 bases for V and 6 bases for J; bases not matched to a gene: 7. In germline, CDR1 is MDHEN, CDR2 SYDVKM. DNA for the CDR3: TGTGCCAGCAGTCCACTTGGACAGGGGAATGGCTACACCTTC. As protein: CASSPLGQGNGYTF.

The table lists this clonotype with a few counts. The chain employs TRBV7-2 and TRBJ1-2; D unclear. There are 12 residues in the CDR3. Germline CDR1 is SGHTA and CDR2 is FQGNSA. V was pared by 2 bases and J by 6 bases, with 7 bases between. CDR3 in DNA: TGTGCCAGCAGCTTATCGGAAGATGGCTACACCTTC. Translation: CASSLSEDGYTF.

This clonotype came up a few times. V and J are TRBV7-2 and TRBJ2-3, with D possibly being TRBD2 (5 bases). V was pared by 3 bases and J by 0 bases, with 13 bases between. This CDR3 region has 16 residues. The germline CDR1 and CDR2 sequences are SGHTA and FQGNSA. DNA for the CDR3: TGTGCCAGCAGCTTCTACGGGGAGCGGAGCACAGATACGCAGTATTTT. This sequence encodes CASSFYGERSTDTQYF.

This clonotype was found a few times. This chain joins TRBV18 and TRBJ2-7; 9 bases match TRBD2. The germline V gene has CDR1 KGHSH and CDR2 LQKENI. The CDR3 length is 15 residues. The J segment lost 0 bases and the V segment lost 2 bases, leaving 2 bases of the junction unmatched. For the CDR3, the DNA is TGTGCCAGCTCACCAACTAGCGGGCGCTCCTACGAGCAGTACTTC. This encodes CASSPTSGRSYEQYF.

The CDR3 sequence: CASSTRSDRFWITGELFF. CDR3 DNA: TGCGCCAGCAGTACCCGTTCTGACAGGTTCTGGATCACCGGGGAGCTGTTTTTT. This sequence joins TRBV23-1 and TRBJ2-2; TRBD1 might be the D (6 bases). TRBV23-1 is known as an ORF, though its function is uncertain. V lost 5 bases and J 4 bases, leaving 23 bases between the germline ends. This CDR3 contains 18 residues.

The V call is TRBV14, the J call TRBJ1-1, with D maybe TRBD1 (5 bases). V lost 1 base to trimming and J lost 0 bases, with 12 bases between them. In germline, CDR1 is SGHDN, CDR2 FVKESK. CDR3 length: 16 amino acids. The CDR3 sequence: CASSQAQGSLNTEAFF. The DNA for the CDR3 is TGTGCCAGCAGCCAAGCTCAGGGTTCTTTGAACACTGAAGCTTTCTTT.

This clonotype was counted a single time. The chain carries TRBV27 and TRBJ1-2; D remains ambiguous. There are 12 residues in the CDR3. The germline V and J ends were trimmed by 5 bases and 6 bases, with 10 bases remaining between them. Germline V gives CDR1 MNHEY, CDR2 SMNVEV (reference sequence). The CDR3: CASSALGDGYTF. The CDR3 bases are TGTGCCAGCAGTGCCCTCGGAGATGGCTACACCTTC.

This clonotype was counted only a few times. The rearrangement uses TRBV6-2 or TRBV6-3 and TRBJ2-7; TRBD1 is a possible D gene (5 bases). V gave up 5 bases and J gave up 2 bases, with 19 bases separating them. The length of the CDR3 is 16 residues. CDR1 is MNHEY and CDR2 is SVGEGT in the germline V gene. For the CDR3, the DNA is TGTGCCAGCAGTACTCTCAGGGTGGAAGGGGCCTACGAGCAGTACGTC. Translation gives CASSTLRVEGAYEQYV.

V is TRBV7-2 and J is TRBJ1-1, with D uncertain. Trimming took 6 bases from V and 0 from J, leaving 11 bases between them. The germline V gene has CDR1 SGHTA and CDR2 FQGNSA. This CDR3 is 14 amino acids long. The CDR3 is CASRRPELNTEAFF. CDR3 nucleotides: TGTGCCAGCAGAAGGCCGGAATTGAACACTGAAGCTTTCTTT.

CDR3 in amino acids: CASSQDPLRRETQYF. In DNA form, the CDR3 reads TGCGCCAGCAGCCAAGATCCCTTGCGCAGAGAGACCCAGTACTTC. V usage is TRBV4-1 and J usage is TRBJ2-5; no firm D call. The CDR3 has 15 residues. V lost 0 bases and J 4 bases, leaving 12 bases between the germline ends. Germline values: CDR1 MGHRA, CDR2 YSYEKL.

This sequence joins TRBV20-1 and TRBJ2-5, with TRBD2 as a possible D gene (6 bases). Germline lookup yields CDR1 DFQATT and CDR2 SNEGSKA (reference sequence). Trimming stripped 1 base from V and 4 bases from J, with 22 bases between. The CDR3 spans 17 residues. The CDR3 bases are TGCAGTGCTAGAGGGGGTGCGGCAGAGTCTAGCGTAGAGACCCAGTACTTC. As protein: CSARGGAAESSVETQYF.